The 21 T cell receptor beta chains given below trace back to one sample, sequenced in a study of CD8 T cells in ankylosing spondylitis. TCRdb analysed the 5' RACE reads with MiXCR anew, one entry per CDR3 protein. The sample shows 150,000 to 200,000 distinct CDR3 sequences, approximately 10% of them seen only once. The sequencing input was blood, either unsorted or a sorted T cell fraction (not recorded which). The receptors here all came from a male donor with ankylosing spondylitis or in good health (not recorded which).

The chain combines TRBV5-6 with TRBJ2-2; D gene unclear. V lost 7 bases to trimming and J lost 0 bases, with 10 bases between them. There are 14 residues in the CDR3. CDR1 and CDR2 from the germline V gene are SGHDT and YYEEEE. The CDR3 DNA follows: TGTGCCAGCCGGGCCCGCGCGAACACCGGGGAGCTGTTTTTT. Its protein product is CASRARANTGELFF.

In its sample, this clonotype was seen many times. The chain recombines TRBV27 with TRBJ2-2; the match to TRBD1 covers 9 bases. The CDR3 consists of 13 residues. V shed 5 bases and J 16 bases; nucleotides not matched to a gene: 11. Germline V gene lookup returns CDR1 MNHEY and CDR2 SMNVEV (reference sequence). The CDR3: CASSLVRDRVEFF. Here the CDR3 DNA reads TGTGCCAGCAGTCTGGTCCGGGACAGGGTTGAGTTTTTT.

This clonotype came up many times. The rearrangement joins TRBV27 to TRBJ1-1; D unresolved. The V and J ends lost 4 bases and 9 bases respectively, with 15 bases between them. This CDR3 region has 13 residues. Germline assignment: CDR1 MNHEY and CDR2 SMNVEV (reference sequence). The CDR3 spells CASSSRTAKKAFF. The CDR3 bases are TGTGCCAGCAGTTCCCGGACGGCGAAGAAAGCTTTCTTT.

This chain joins TRBV20-1 and TRBJ2-7, with D possibly being TRBD1 (5 bases). CDR1 and CDR2 (germline): DFQATT, SNEGSKA (reference sequence). V shed 8 bases and J shed 0 bases, with 23 bases lying between them. The CDR3 is made up of 16 amino acids. The CDR3: CSFRDQAQGFSYEQYF. Here the CDR3 DNA reads TGCAGTTTTAGAGATCAGGCTCAGGGCTTCTCCTACGAGCAGTACTTC.

In regard to this clonotype: This could be a read error, since a much larger clone is one nucleotide away. This chain joins TRBV6-5 and TRBJ2-5; TRBD1 agrees at 11 bases. The CDR3 covers 14 residues. J was trimmed by 9 bases and V by 4 bases; bases with no gene match: 7. Germline V gene data show CDR1 as MNHEY and CDR2 as SVGAGI. The CDR3 here is CASSSTGGQGAQYF. As DNA, the CDR3 is TGTGCCAGCAGTTCGACCGGGGGACAGGGGGCCCAGTACTTC.

This clonotype has a count of ten or more. The V call is TRBV5-6, the J call TRBJ2-5, with D possibly matching TRBD2 (6 bases). The CDR3 totals 14 residues. Trimming shortened V by 4 bases and J by 4 bases, and 14 bases separated the two germline ends. The V gene's germline CDR1 is SGHDT and CDR2 YYEEEE. In DNA form, the CDR3 reads TGTGCCAGCAGCGATAGCGGAGGAGGAGAGACCCAGTACTTC. Amino acid sequence: CASSDSGGGETQYF. Drawing the rest from reference TRBV5-6 and TRBJ2-5, the complete variable domain is DAGVTQSPTHLIKTRGQQVTLRCSPKSGHDTVSWYQQALGQGPQFIFQYYEEEERQRGNFPDRFSGHQFPNYSSELNVNALLLGDSALYLCASSDSGGGETQYFGPGTRLLVL.

This clonotype was observed at least ten times. The J gene is TRBJ2-3, the V gene TRBV10-3; TRBD2 matches 10 bases. Per the germline V gene, CDR1 is ENHRY and CDR2 is SYGVKD. V dropped 6 bases and J dropped 4; count of bases not matched to a gene: 4. The length of the CDR3 is 14 residues. CDR3: CAIRTGTSADTQYF. The CDR3 DNA follows: TGTGCCATCAGGACTGGGACTAGCGCAGATACGCAGTATTTT.

In its sample, this clonotype was seen many times. The genes are TRBV5-1 and TRBJ1-3; D unresolved. V was clipped by 2 bases and J by 3 bases, with 9 bases between them. The CDR3 loop spans 14 amino acids. The germline CDR1 and CDR2 sequences are SGHRS and YFSETQ. CDR3 protein: CASSFGSNGNTIYF. The CDR3 DNA reads as TGCGCCAGCAGCTTCGGAAGCAATGGAAACACCATATATTTT.

This clonotype was detected many times. The chain uses TRBV12-3 or TRBV12-4 and TRBJ1-5; no clear D. The CDR3 has 12 residues. V was cut by 7 bases and J by 7 bases, with 11 bases left in between. CDR3 in amino acids: CASKFSRQPQHF. CDR3 DNA: TGTGCCAGCAAATTTTCCCGACAGCCCCAGCATTTT.

The chain combines TRBV11-2 with TRBJ2-3, with TRBD1 matching 9 bases. Germline values: CDR1 SGHAT, CDR2 FQNNGV. V trimming: 5 bases; J trimming: 5 bases; junction bases outside the gene matches: 5. The CDR3 covers 14 residues. The CDR3 region has the DNA TGTGCCAGCAGCCCAGGACAGGGGTTAGATACGCAGTATTTT. As protein: CASSPGQGLDTQYF.

This clonotype was seen repeatedly, ten times or more. V usage is TRBV6-5 and J usage is TRBJ1-2; possibly TRBD1 for D (6 bases). Germline V lookup: CDR1 MNHEY, CDR2 SVGAGI. The CDR3 loop spans 15 amino acids. V lost 0 bases and J 5 bases, leaving 13 bases between the germline ends. CDR3 DNA sequence: TGTGCCAGCAGTTACTCGGGCGGGGGCCATTATGGCTACACCTTC. This gives the protein CASSYSGGGHYGYTF.

Note on this clonotype: This may arise from a read error, as a much more abundant clone is one base away. The genes are TRBV12-3 or TRBV12-4 and TRBJ1-5, with D unclear. This CDR3 region has 13 residues. CDR3 DNA: TGTGTCAGCCCCATGAGAAAAAATCAGCCCCAGCATTTT. This gives the protein CVSPMRKNQPQHF.

This clonotype showed up many times. This sequence joins TRBV6-5 and TRBJ2-2; D not certain. The CDR3 covers 17 residues. In germline, CDR1 is MNHEY, CDR2 SVGAGI. V was trimmed by 2 bases and J by 0 bases, leaving 13 bases between them. Here the CDR3 DNA reads TGTGCCAGCAGTTACGGTGGCAGCTTCGCGAACACCGGGGAGCTGTTTTTT. Its protein product is CASSYGGSFANTGELFF.

This clonotype was recorded at least ten times. The J gene is TRBJ2-1, the V gene TRBV3-1; the D gene is possibly TRBD2 (6 bases). The CDR3 spans 17 residues. The germline V gene has CDR1 LGHDT and CDR2 YNNKEL (reference sequence). The ends were cut back, 1 base at V and 0 bases at J, with 13 bases in the middle. The CDR3 DNA reads as TGTGCCAGCAGCCAAGGTTCTAGCGTAAGCTCCTACAATGAGCAGTTCTTC. Amino acids: CASSQGSSVSSYNEQFF.

This clonotype was recorded at least ten times. This chain uses TRBV15 with TRBJ2-5; D uncertain. This CDR3 is 14 amino acids long. V shed 1 base and J shed 2 bases, with 8 bases lying between them. From germline, CDR1 is LNHNV and CDR2 YYDKDF (reference sequence). CDR3 in amino acids: CATSRAALQETQYF. The CDR3 DNA is TGTGCCACCAGCAGAGCGGCACTGCAAGAGACCCAGTACTTC.

The chain links TRBV10-2 to TRBJ2-1; 12 bases fit TRBD2. Germline trimming cut 7 bases from V and 6 bases from J; bases unmatched to any gene: 10. CDR1 and CDR2 (germline): WSHSY, SAAADI. This CDR3 has 16 amino acids. The CDR3 region has the DNA TGCGCCAGCACTAGGACTAGCGGGACTAGCAGCAATGAGCAGTTCTTC. This encodes CASTRTSGTSSNEQFF.

V is TRBV12-3 or TRBV12-4 and J is TRBJ2-2; maybe TRBD2 (6 bases). The CDR3 extends over 17 amino acids. The V and J ends lost 0 bases and 0 bases respectively, with 11 bases between them. CDR3 amino acids: CASSLAKGLPNTGELFF. The CDR3 DNA reads TGTGCCAGCAGTTTAGCGAAGGGACTTCCGAACACCGGGGAGCTGTTTTTT.

This clonotype appeared a few times. The gene calls are TRBV18 and TRBJ1-4; 7 bases are a match to TRBD1. The CDR3 is 14 amino acids. V was pared by 6 bases and J by 8 bases, with 9 bases of the junction left unmatched. CDR1 KGHSH and CDR2 LQKENI come from the germline V gene. This CDR3 reads CASSPTGNGEKLFF. Written as DNA, the CDR3 is TGTGCCAGCTCCCCGACAGGGAACGGAGAAAAACTGTTTTTT.

This clonotype was detected many times. The chain has TRBV9 and TRBJ2-2; 12 positions match TRBD2. There are 16 residues in the CDR3. The germline gives CDR1 SGDLS, CDR2 YYNGEE. With 3 bases clipped from V and 1 base from J, the junction kept 1 base outside the gene matches. CDR3 sequence (DNA): TGTGCCAGCAGCGGGGGACTAGCGGGGAACACCGGGGAGCTGTTTTTT. Its translation is CASSGGLAGNTGELFF.

This clonotype was seen ten or more times. The CDR3 sequence is CASSLSPTGGGHGYTF. The CDR3 DNA reads as TGCGCCAGCAGCTTGAGCCCTACAGGGGGCGGACATGGCTACACCTTC. The J gene is TRBJ1-2, the V gene TRBV5-1; 9 bases align to TRBD1. CDR1 and CDR2 (germline): SGHRS, YFSETQ. V was pared by 1 base and J by 6 bases, with 10 bases of the junction left unmatched. This CDR3 spans 16 amino acids.

This clonotype was counted at least ten times. V usage is TRBV2 and J usage is TRBJ2-2, with 8 nucleotides matching TRBD1. Germline lookup yields CDR1 SNHLY and CDR2 FYNNEI. CDR3 size: 16 residues. Germline trimming cut 5 bases from V and 4 bases from J; bases unmatched to any gene: 9. The chain's CDR3 is CASSLRQGMVTGELFF. As DNA, the CDR3 is TGTGCCAGCAGTTTACGACAGGGGATGGTCACCGGGGAGCTGTTTTTT.